This T cell receptor (beta chain) was observed in a study of T cells in Graves' hyperthyroidism and ophthalmopathy. Only one count was recorded for this clonotype. The antigen remains unidentified. Patients showing uncontrolled infection, other autoimmune disease, pregnancy or lactation were ineligible. The trim removed 5 bases at V and 2 bases at J, leaving 11 bases unmatched. The CDR3 totals 16 residues. Germline V gene sequence: CDR1 MDHEN, CDR2 SYDVKM. RNA transcripts provided the source from which TCR beta CDR3 regions were amplified. HTBI primers were employed in a first-round RT-PCR of the TCR CDR3. TCRdb analysed the multiplex PCR reads with MiXCR anew, one entry per CDR3 protein. The sample carries under 650,000 distinct CDR3 sequences, about 17% recorded once. Regarding the study as a whole: Ophthalmopathy was told apart from stable hyperthyroidism by a 13 V-J model.

The sequence was obtained from a young woman with Graves' hyperthyroidism. The chain carries TRBV28 and TRBJ1-1, with TRBD1 identical over 7 bases. The sample comprised blood. The CDR3 region is CASSAPGTATNTEAFF. For the CDR3, the DNA is TGTGCCAGCAGTGCTCCCGGGACAGCAACTAACACTGAAGCTTTCTTT.